The 9 T cell receptor beta chains given below trace back to one sample, sequenced in a study of response to subunit inactivated influenza vaccine. Using its own MiXCR run on the RT-PCR reads, TCRdb lists one record per CDR3 protein. The repertoire has about 520,000 distinct CDR3 sequences, around 7.7% of them found once; the top ten carry less than 15%. The input for sequencing was PBMCs from blood, taken 23 to 25 months after vaccination. All receptors derive from a man between 50 and 69 years old who received an inactivated influenza vaccine.

Many counts were recorded for this clonotype. V usage is TRBV2 and J usage is TRBJ2-7; perhaps TRBD1 as D (5 bases). The ends were cut back, 4 bases at V and 5 bases at J, with 9 bases in the middle. The CDR3 has 12 amino acids. In germline, CDR1 is SNHLY, CDR2 FYNNEI. CDR3 coding DNA: TGTGCCAGCAGTGGGTTAGGGGACGAGCAGTACTTC. It is translated as CASSGLGDEQYF.

This clonotype was detected ten times or more. The J gene is TRBJ2-5, the V gene TRBV24-1; TRBD2 is a possible D gene (6 bases). V shed 3 bases and J shed 2 bases, with 9 bases lying between them. CDR1 is KGHDR, CDR2 SFDVKD, per germline. The CDR3 is 14 residues long. The CDR3 DNA sequence: TGTGCCACCAGTGATCCCCGGGAGCAAGAGACCCAGTACTTC. The encoded protein is CATSDPREQETQYF.

The rearrangement joins TRBV20-1 to TRBJ2-5; 9 nucleotides line up with TRBD2. This CDR3 contains 15 residues. J was trimmed by 5 bases and V by 0 bases; bases with no gene match: 7. CDR1 is DFQATT and CDR2 is SNEGSKA in the germline V gene (reference sequence). This chain's CDR3 is CSARESSGRLETQYF. CDR3 nucleotide sequence: TGCAGTGCTAGAGAAAGTAGCGGGAGACTCGAGACCCAGTACTTC.

This clonotype occurred many times. The chain recombines TRBV28 with TRBJ2-7; no definite D call. CDR1 is MDHEN and CDR2 is SYDVKM in the germline V gene. Trimming cost V 5 bases and J 4 bases, with 12 bases left between them. The CDR3 length is 13 residues. CDR3 sequence: CASSPRMSYEQYF. CDR3 DNA sequence: TGTGCCAGCAGTCCGAGAATGTCTTACGAGCAGTACTTC.

This clonotype has a handful of counts. The chain is built from TRBV5-1 and TRBJ2-7; 7 bases are shared with TRBD1. The CDR3 contains 15 residues. The V gene end was trimmed by 4 bases and the J gene end by 3 bases; junction bases not matched to a gene: 10. From germline, CDR1 is SGHRS and CDR2 YFSETQ. In DNA form, the CDR3 reads TGCGCCAGCAGCATACGACAGGGCCGAGGCTACGAGCAGTACTTC. As protein: CASSIRQGRGYEQYF.

The chain uses TRBV4-3 and TRBJ2-7, with no clear D. Germline V lookup: CDR1 LGHNA, CDR2 YSLEER. V lost 0 bases, J lost 4 bases, and 13 bases lay in between. CDR3 size: 15 residues. The CDR3, as DNA: TGCGCCAGCAGCCAAGATTGGAAATTTCCATACGAGCAGTACTTC. This sequence encodes CASSQDWKFPYEQYF.

This clonotype has a count of ten or more. This chain joins TRBV29-1 and TRBJ2-1; D tentatively fits TRBD1 or TRBD2 (5 bases each). In germline, CDR1 is SQVTM, CDR2 ANQGSEA. V was trimmed by 6 bases and J by 8 bases, leaving 17 bases between them. The CDR3 extends over 13 amino acids. The CDR3 DNA is TGCAGCGTGAATCCGGGACGCCTTTATGAGCAGTTCTTC. This translates into CSVNPGRLYEQFF.

This clonotype has at least ten counts. This chain connects TRBV2 to TRBJ1-2, with D perhaps TRBD1 (5 bases). Germline V CDR1 and CDR2: SNHLY, FYNNEI. V lost 8 bases and J lost 2, with 9 bases in between. The CDR3 runs 12 residues. The CDR3 loop reads CASGGVNYGYTF. Written as DNA, the CDR3 is TGTGCCAGCGGAGGGGTCAACTATGGCTACACCTTC.

This clonotype was seen many times. V and J are TRBV4-1 and TRBJ2-5; 7 bases fit TRBD2. Germline-derived CDR1 and CDR2 are MGHRA and YSYEKL. The CDR3 sequence is 17 residues long. V shed 1 base, J shed 4 bases, and the junction held 12 bases outside the gene matches. DNA of the CDR3: TGCGCCAGCAGCCAAGGTGAATGGGGGGGAGAGAGAGAGACCCAGTACTTC. Its protein product is CASSQGEWGGERETQYF.